The T cell receptor (beta chain) described here comes from a study of T cells in Graves' hyperthyroidism and ophthalmopathy. Clinical symptoms, serum thyroxine and TRAb, thyroid ultrasound and orbital computed tomography were used for the diagnoses. Germline-derived CDR1 and CDR2 are MNHNS and SASEGT. This CDR3 region has 13 residues. Trimming took 2 bases from V and 6 from J, leaving 8 bases between them. This clonotype has a count of ten or more. Regions amplified from RNA transcripts were the TCR beta CDR3 regions. The TCR CDR3 was amplified in a first-round RT-PCR using the HTBI primer set. TCRdb ran MiXCR on the multiplex PCR reads and lists one entry per CDR3 protein. Altogether roughly 500,000 distinct CDR3 sequences are present, around 22% being singletons, with the ten largest covering around 11%.

V and J are TRBV6-1 and TRBJ1-5; D is ambiguous. This receptor was taken from a woman in her twenties or thirties with Graves' ophthalmopathy. Input material: blood. This CDR3 reads CASSERVGQPQHF. CDR3 nucleotides: TGTGCCAGCAGTGAACGGGTGGGTCAGCCCCAGCATTTT.